Each of the 29 T cell receptor beta chains below was sequenced from the same sample in a study of CXCR3-negative and CXCR3-positive naive CD8 T cells. Which antigens these TCRs recognize remains unknown. The TRB libraries of cDNA were built by UMI-labeled 5' RACE. TCRdb reprocessed the 5' RACE reads and stores each CDR3 protein as one record, lacking DNA. This sample's table has tens of thousands of distinct CDR3 sequences. Overall study results and limits: Hydrophobicity was higher for TRB CDR3s found in CXCR3-positive naive cells than in CXCR3-negative naive cells.

The sequencing input was naive CXCR3+ CD8+ T cells from blood. Subset here: CD45RO-CCR7+CD27+CD95- naive CD8+ T cells expressing CXCR3 (TNR3+). These receptors were obtained from a human donor in good health. Some clones in this sample may be carry-over from other donors' samples.

This rearrangement joins TRBV5-1 to TRBJ2-5. The CDR3 loop spans 11 amino acids. Germline values: CDR1 SGHRS, CDR2 YFSETQ. The CDR3 sequence is CASSLTETQYF.

The V and J genes are TRBV10-3 and TRBJ2-3; checking the TCRdb D call of TRBD1 is not possible without DNA. Germline V CDR1 and CDR2: ENHRY, SYGVKD. This CDR3 is built from 13 residues. The CDR3 protein is CAITNGGTDTQYF.

The gene calls are TRBV3-1 and TRBJ2-2; there is no DNA to check the TCRdb D call of TRBD1. CDR1 and CDR2 (germline): LGHDT, YNNKEL (reference sequence). The CDR3 has 15 amino acids. The CDR3 sequence is CASSLLTVNTGELFF.

The chain couples TRBV5-1 to TRBJ2-1; TCRdb indicates TRBD1, and absent DNA this call remains unverified. The CDR3 extends over 16 amino acids. Looked up from germline, CDR1 is SGHRS and CDR2 is YFSETQ. This CDR3 reads CASSLIGGQTYNEQFF.

The chain uses TRBV29-1 and TRBJ2-7; TCRdb returns TRBD1, unconfirmable since there is no DNA. The CDR3 loop spans 13 amino acids. Germline CDR1 is SQVTM and CDR2 is ANQGSEA. The CDR3 protein is CSGTETGSYEQYF.

This chain uses TRBV4-1 with TRBJ2-2; as DNA is missing, the TRBD1 call by TCRdb cannot be tested. CDR1 and CDR2 (germline): MGHRA, YSYEKL. This CDR3 spans 16 amino acids. The chain's CDR3 is CASSQADRGLTGELFF.

The CDR3 is CASSGVRFRPLHF. This chain joins TRBV25-1 and TRBJ1-6. Germline V lookup: CDR1 MGHDK, CDR2 SYGVNS. The CDR3 contains 13 residues. Full variable domain (missing parts from reference TRBV25-1 and TRBJ1-6): EADIYQTPRYLVIGTGKKITLECSQTMGHDKMYWYQQDPGMELHLIHYSYGVNSTEKGDLSSESTVSRIRTEHFPLTLESARPSHTSQYLCASSGVRFRPLHFGNGTRLTVT.

The chain uses TRBV12-3 or TRBV12-4 and TRBJ2-1. CDR3 size: 11 residues. CDR3 sequence reads: CASSRNNEQFF.

The J gene is TRBJ1-3, the V gene TRBV12-3 or TRBV12-4. The CDR3 loop spans 15 amino acids. CDR3 loop: CASSLSDFSGNTIYF.

The CDR3 region is CASSLHGRPSSGNTIYF. The rearrangement uses TRBV7-9 and TRBJ1-3. CDR1 and CDR2 (germline): SEHNR, FQNEAQ (reference sequence). The CDR3 is 17 residues long.

The chain couples TRBV7-8 to TRBJ2-1; the D call from TCRdb, TRBD2, cannot be confirmed without DNA. The CDR3 length is 17 residues. The V gene's germline CDR1 is SGHVS and CDR2 FQNEAQ. The CDR3 reads CASSLASGTSGGPEQFF.

This chain's CDR3 is CASSWEGPYEQYF. The J gene is TRBJ2-7, the V gene TRBV6-2 or TRBV6-3. CDR3 length: 13 amino acids. Germline V gene lookup returns CDR1 MNHEY and CDR2 SVGEGT.

The V gene is TRBV4-3, the J gene TRBJ2-2; the TCRdb call, TRBD1, lacks DNA for checking. CDR1 LGHNA and CDR2 YSLEER come from the germline V gene. CDR3 length equals 15 residues. The chain's CDR3 is CASSQEAGATGELFF.

The rearrangement joins TRBV7-3 to TRBJ2-1; TCRdb names TRBD2, which stays unverified in the absence of DNA. This CDR3 is 20 amino acids long. Germline V gene sequence: CDR1 SGHTA, CDR2 FQGTGA. CDR3 in amino acids: CASSLTGPPPGTSIRNEQFF.

The rearrangement uses TRBV7-3 and TRBJ2-1; absent DNA, TCRdb's TRBD2 call cannot be checked. The CDR3 spans 16 residues. The germline gives CDR1 SGHTA, CDR2 FQGTGA. The CDR3 sequence: CASSSPARRDVNEQFF.

The V gene is TRBV28, the J gene TRBJ2-3; the TCRdb call, TRBD1, lacks DNA for checking. Looked up from germline, CDR1 is MDHEN and CDR2 is SYDVKM. The CDR3 contains 16 residues. CDR3 amino acids: CASSLLAGGVTDTQYF.

The genes are TRBV4-1 and TRBJ1-2. The germline V gene has CDR1 MGHRA and CDR2 YSYEKL. There are 14 residues in the CDR3. CDR3 residues: CASSQAASDYGYTF.

This chain joins TRBV12-3 or TRBV12-4 and TRBJ1-1. There are 13 residues in the CDR3. The CDR3: CASSFGGYTEAFF.

The chain combines TRBV4-1 with TRBJ1-4. Germline V gives CDR1 MGHRA, CDR2 YSYEKL. The CDR3 has 16 amino acids. CDR3 amino acids: CASSQETARANEKLFF.

CDR3 in amino acids: CASSRSGGGIQYF. The rearrangement uses TRBV6-5 and TRBJ2-4; the D call of TRBD1 rests on TCRdb alone, since no DNA is present to check it. Germline V gives CDR1 MNHEY, CDR2 SVGAGI. CDR3 length: 13 residues.

CDR3 in amino acids: CASSLYRANTEAFF. The chain uses TRBV5-1 and TRBJ1-1; TCRdb's D gene call, TRBD1, goes unchecked for lack of DNA. This CDR3 comprises 14 residues. CDR1 and CDR2 (germline): SGHRS, YFSETQ. Full variable domain (missing parts from reference TRBV5-1 and TRBJ1-1): KAGVTQTPRYLIKTRGQQVTLSCSPISGHRSVSWYQQTPGQGLQFLFEYFSETQRNKGNFPGRFSGRQFSNSRSEMNVSTLELGDSALYLCASSLYRANTEAFFGQGTRLTVV.

V is TRBV28 and J is TRBJ2-7; the D gene TCRdb calls, TRBD1, cannot be checked with no DNA. The CDR3 length is 14 residues. The V gene's germline CDR1 is MDHEN and CDR2 SYDVKM. The CDR3 reads CASSSGTDHYEQYF.

The V gene is TRBV6-2 or TRBV6-3, the J gene TRBJ2-7. Looked up from germline, CDR1 is MNHEY and CDR2 is SVGEGT. The CDR3 loop spans 12 amino acids. CDR3 amino acids: CASKDTSYEQYF.

J is TRBJ2-5 and V is TRBV18. The CDR3 extends over 14 amino acids. Germline loops: CDR1 KGHSH, CDR2 LQKENI. CDR3 sequence reads: CASSRETQQETQYF.

The chain joins TRBV5-1 to TRBJ2-7; TCRdb proposes TRBD1, but this gene call is untestable without DNA. The CDR3 totals 16 residues. Germline loops: CDR1 SGHRS, CDR2 YFSETQ. This chain's CDR3 is CASSLGFGQGLHEQYF. Full variable domain (rest looked up from reference TRBV5-1 and TRBJ2-7): KAGVTQTPRYLIKTRGQQVTLSCSPISGHRSVSWYQQTPGQGLQFLFEYFSETQRNKGNFPGRFSGRQFSNSRSEMNVSTLELGDSALYLCASSLGFGQGLHEQYFGPGTRLTVT.

The CDR3 region is CASSLFGTLLLIGNTEAFF. V usage is TRBV28 and J usage is TRBJ1-1. CDR1 and CDR2 (germline): MDHEN, SYDVKM. The CDR3 contains 19 residues.

The V call is TRBV10-3, the J call TRBJ2-7. Germline assignment: CDR1 ENHRY and CDR2 SYGVKD. CDR3 length equals 12 residues. The CDR3: CAIGPVLYEQYF.

V usage is TRBV5-6 and J usage is TRBJ2-3. This CDR3 has 14 amino acids. Germline CDR1 and CDR2: SGHDT and YYEEEE. CDR3: CASSFSSSTDTQYF. The variable domain in full, completed from reference TRBV5-6 and TRBJ2-3, reads DAGVTQSPTHLIKTRGQQVTLRCSPKSGHDTVSWYQQALGQGPQFIFQYYEEEERQRGNFPDRFSGHQFPNYSSELNVNALLLGDSALYLCASSFSSSTDTQYFGPGTRLTVL.

The gene calls are TRBV6-1 and TRBJ1-5. CDR3 size: 18 residues. The germline V gene has CDR1 MNHNS and CDR2 SASEGT. CDR3 loop: CASSEVPLYSYSNQPQHF.